The 28 T cell receptor beta chains below were found in one sample sequenced in a study of blood T cell repertoires in COVID-19. Here immunoSEQ multiplex PCR was the method, and the copy in TCRdb shows in-frame clones only, minus some. This table has hundreds of thousands of clones, over 75% appearing once. The specimen was PBMCs or T cells enriched from blood (not recorded which). The receptors shown here come from a woman in her thirties who had recovered from COVID-19.

This clone occurred a few times. CDR3 amino acids: CASSRDRDTEAFF. Here the CDR3 DNA reads TGTGCCAGCAGCCGGGACAGGGACACTGAAGCTTTCTTT. This chain joins TRBV7-3 and TRBJ1-1; 9 bases agree with TRBD1. Per germline, CDR1 SGHTA and CDR2 FQGTGA. V shed 5 bases, J shed 3 bases, and the junction held 1 base outside the gene matches. There are 13 residues in the CDR3.

DNA for the CDR3: TGTGCCAGCACCGGGACAGGGCTAAGTGAAGCTTTCTTT. Protein: CASTGTGLSEAFF. The V and J genes are TRBV6-5 and TRBJ1-1; 9 bases are shared with TRBD1. The germline V gene encodes CDR1 MNHEY and CDR2 SVGAGI. CDR3 size: 13 residues. V dropped 7 bases and J dropped 7; count of bases not matched to a gene: 7.

V is TRBV5-4 and J is TRBJ2-7; 8 bases map to TRBD1. The CDR3 has 16 residues. V was pared by 3 bases and J by 3 bases, with 11 bases of the junction left unmatched. Germline V gene lookup returns CDR1 SGHNT and CDR2 YYREEE (reference sequence). The CDR3 loop reads CASSWDPGGANYEQYF. CDR3 coding DNA: TGTGCCAGCAGCTGGGACCCAGGGGGCGCAAACTACGAGCAGTACTTC.

This chain joins TRBV5-1 and TRBJ2-7; the match to TRBD1 covers 7 bases. The CDR3 length is 13 residues. CDR1 and CDR2 (germline): SGHRS, YFSETQ. V trimming: 8 bases; J trimming: 2 bases; junction bases outside the gene matches: 7. CDR3 nucleotide sequence: TGCGCCAGTAGGGACAGTCTGACCTACGAGCAGTACTTC. This codes for CASRDSLTYEQYF.

The J gene is TRBJ2-3, the V gene TRBV11-2; tentatively, D is TRBD1 (6 bases). Germline V gene lookup returns CDR1 SGHAT and CDR2 FQNNGV. The CDR3 is 17 amino acids. V lost 2 bases, J lost 1 base, and 16 bases lay in between. CDR3 loop: CASSLWGRGSGTDTQYF. The CDR3 DNA is TGTGCCAGCAGCTTATGGGGCAGGGGTTCGGGCACAGATACGCAGTATTTT.

The chain combines TRBV24-1 with TRBJ2-5, with 9 nucleotides matching TRBD2. Germline V gene lookup returns CDR1 KGHDR and CDR2 SFDVKD. The CDR3 consists of 18 residues. V shed 1 base, J shed 4 bases, and the junction held 12 bases outside the gene matches. CDR3: CATSDFNRVAGVRETQYF. The CDR3 DNA reads TGTGCCACCAGTGATTTTAATAGGGTAGCGGGAGTAAGAGAGACCCAGTACTTC.

This chain joins TRBV21-1 and TRBJ2-3; the table's D call, TRBD2, has no DNA check behind it. TRBV21-1 is listed as a pseudogene. This CDR3 spans 17 amino acids. This chain's CDR3 is CASSRGTSDSSTDTQYF. Here the CDR3 DNA reads TGTGCCAGCAGCAGAGGGACTAGCGATTCTAGCACAGATACGCAGTATTTT.

The rearrangement joins TRBV2 to TRBJ1-2; a possible D gene is TRBD1 (6 bases). This CDR3 contains 14 residues. Germline values: CDR1 SNHLY, CDR2 FYNNEI. Trimming shortened V by 0 bases and J by 6 bases, and 11 bases separated the two germline ends. In nucleotides, the CDR3 is TGTGCCAGCAGTGAAGCGCGGGGGCCTAATGGCTACACCTTC. Protein sequence: CASSEARGPNGYTF.

The rearrangement links TRBV9 to TRBJ1-3; possible D gene TRBD1, 6 bases. V was cut by 4 bases and J by 5 bases, with 25 bases left in between. The CDR3 sequence is 18 residues long. From germline, CDR1 is SGDLS and CDR2 YYNGEE. In DNA, the CDR3 is TGTGCCAGCAGCAACCGGGACACAGGGTCTGTCTGGCGAAACACCATATATTTT. Encoded protein: CASSNRDTGSVWRNTIYF.

The chain has TRBV7-3 and TRBJ2-1; 10 bases align to TRBD1. The V segment lost 5 bases and the J segment 9 bases; nucleotides outside the gene matches: 10. The CDR3 contains 15 residues. Per the germline V gene, CDR1 is SGHTA and CDR2 is FQGTGA. The CDR3 loop is CASSQRDRGPGEQFF. CDR3 coding DNA: TGTGCCAGCAGCCAACGGGACAGGGGTCCGGGTGAGCAGTTCTTC.

This clone was seen a single time. The same CDR3 can be traced to other DNA sequences in this sample. This chain joins TRBV12-3 or TRBV12-4 and TRBJ1-2; D remains unclear. V was cut by 4 bases and J by 4 bases, with 10 bases left in between. The CDR3 length is 13 residues. The CDR3 sequence: CASSSTGSYGYTF. The CDR3 region has the DNA TGTGCCAGCAGTTCGACGGGGTCCTATGGCTACACCTTC.

The chain combines TRBV7-3 with TRBJ1-1, with a tentative D call TRBD1 (6 bases). There are 14 residues in the CDR3. V dropped 1 base and J dropped 1 base, with 7 bases sitting between them. Germline-derived CDR1 and CDR2 are SGHTA and FQGTGA. For the CDR3, the DNA is TGTGCCAGCAGCTTAATGGGACAGAACACTGAAGCTTTCTTT. Translation: CASSLMGQNTEAFF.

The rearrangement links TRBV7-6 to TRBJ2-1; D is possibly TRBD1 (5 bases). CDR1 is SGHVS and CDR2 is FNYEAQ in the germline V gene. V lost 0 bases, J lost 7 bases, and 16 bases lay in between. CDR3 length: 16 residues. The CDR3 region is CASSLAPAHNRNEQFF. CDR3 DNA: TGTGCCAGCAGCTTAGCTCCGGCCCACAACAGGAATGAGCAGTTCTTC.

The chain links TRBV19 to TRBJ1-6; possible D gene TRBD1, 6 bases. The CDR3 is made up of 14 amino acids. The V gene lost 6 bases and the J gene lost 7 bases, with 13 bases spanning the gap. The germline gives CDR1 LNHDA, CDR2 SQIVND (reference sequence). CDR3: CASRLGARNSPLHF. CDR3 coding DNA: TGTGCCAGTAGGCTGGGGGCGCGGAATTCACCCCTCCACTTT.

The chain uses TRBV28 and TRBJ2-7; maybe TRBD1 (7 bases). This CDR3 is built from 16 residues. The germline CDR1 and CDR2 sequences are MDHEN and SYDVKM. The V end was cut by 2 bases, the J end by 2 bases, with 16 bases between. The CDR3 is CASSLLRGVGAYEQYF. The CDR3 DNA follows: TGTGCCAGCAGTTTACTCAGGGGGGTTGGCGCCTACGAGCAGTACTTC. Full variable domain (rest looked up from reference TRBV28 and TRBJ2-7): DVKVTQSSRYLVKRTGEKVFLECVQDMDHENMFWYRQDPGLGLRLIYFSYDVKMKEKGDIPEGYSVSREKKERFSLILESASTNQTSMYLCASSLLRGVGAYEQYFGPGTRLTVT.

The gene calls are TRBV2 and TRBJ1-5; the match to TRBD1 covers 10 bases. CDR1 is SNHLY, CDR2 FYNNEI, per germline. The CDR3 sequence is 14 residues long. J gave up 5 bases and V 4 bases, and 2 bases lay outside the gene matches. CDR3 nucleotide sequence: TGTGCCAGCAGTGGACAGGGGGCTGATCAGCCCCAGCATTTT. Translated: CASSGQGADQPQHF.

The chain joins TRBV6-1 to TRBJ2-5, with D possibly matching TRBD1 (5 bases). The germline V gene has CDR1 MNHNS and CDR2 SASEGT. The CDR3 is 18 residues long. The V gene lost 1 base and the J gene lost 3 bases, with 21 bases spanning the gap. CDR3 nucleotides: TGTGCCAGCAGTGAAGGAAGGCCGCAGGTGGGGCGCAAAGAGACCCAGTACTTC. As protein: CASSEGRPQVGRKETQYF.

This chain links TRBV28 with TRBJ1-2; tentatively, D is TRBD1 (6 bases). Germline-derived CDR1 and CDR2 are MDHEN and SYDVKM. Trimming removed 2 bases at V and 8 bases at J, with 15 bases between. The CDR3 sequence is 14 residues long. The CDR3 bases are TGTGCCAGCAGTTTAGGGGGCCTGGAGGTGGGCTACACCTTC. Protein sequence: CASSLGGLEVGYTF.

This chain connects TRBV12-3 or TRBV12-4 to TRBJ1-1, with 9 positions matching TRBD1. The V and J ends lost 2 bases and 11 bases, in that order; junction bases with no gene match: 3. This CDR3 spans 12 amino acids. The CDR3 here is CASSLLGTGAFF. In DNA form, the CDR3 reads TGTGCCAGCAGTTTATTGGGGACAGGGGCTTTCTTT.

This rearrangement joins TRBV4-2 to TRBJ1-4; D gene unclear. This CDR3 region has 16 residues. V was clipped by 4 bases and J by 0 bases, with 12 bases between them. Looked up from germline, CDR1 is LGHNA and CDR2 is YNFKEQ. The CDR3 is CASSPAGGATNEKLFF. For the CDR3, the DNA is TGTGCCAGCAGCCCGGCCGGCGGTGCAACTAATGAAAAACTGTTTTTT.

The table lists this clone with a count of one. The V gene is TRBV12-5, the J gene TRBJ1-1; D gene ambiguous. CDR3 length equals 13 residues. Germline lookup yields CDR1 LGHNT and CDR2 FRNRAP. Trimming stripped 2 bases from V and 7 bases from J, with 11 bases between. The CDR3 nucleotides are TGTGCTAGTGGTTTGAGAGGTTCTCATGAAGCTTTCTTT. It yields the protein CASGLRGSHEAFF.

The chain recombines TRBV3-1 (or the pseudogene TRBV3-2) with TRBJ2-2; D gene unclear. The CDR3 is 13 residues long. Trimming stripped 5 bases from V and 3 bases from J, with 7 bases between. CDR1 and CDR2 (germline): LGHDT, YNNKEL (reference sequence). Written as DNA, the CDR3 is TGTGCCAGCAGCTTATTAGACACCGGGGAGCTGTTTTTT. This translates into CASSLLDTGELFF.

The chain combines TRBV25-1 with TRBJ2-5; D gene unclear. This CDR3 spans 13 amino acids. Germline V CDR1 and CDR2: MGHDK, SYGVNS. V dropped 2 bases and J dropped 2 bases, with 6 bases sitting between them. The CDR3 sequence: CASSEATQETQYF. In DNA form, the CDR3 reads TGTGCCAGCAGTGAAGCCACTCAAGAGACCCAGTACTTC.

The rearrangement links TRBV19 to TRBJ2-4, with D hard to call. Germline CDR1 is LNHDA and CDR2 is SQIVND (reference sequence). This CDR3 region has 14 residues. Trimming took 7 bases from V and 6 from J, leaving 16 bases between them. The CDR3 bases are TGTGCCAGTAAACCACGAGGCAGACCAAACATTCAGTACTTC. Amino acids: CASKPRGRPNIQYF.

This chain connects TRBV4-2 to TRBJ1-1; D remains unclear. The CDR3 sequence is 18 residues long. Germline CDR1 reads LGHNA; CDR2 reads YNFKEQ. Trimming pared 0 bases from V and 5 bases from J, leaving 22 bases between. CDR3 coding DNA: TGTGCCAGCAGCCAAGATCCGTTCTTTATTGTCCGTCGGACTGAAGCTTTCTTT. It translates to CASSQDPFFIVRRTEAFF.

The chain has TRBV19 and TRBJ1-5; a weak D match, TRBD1 (6 bases). CDR3 length: 16 amino acids. V was cut by 5 bases and J by 1 base, with 15 bases left in between. Germline lookup yields CDR1 LNHDA and CDR2 SQIVND (reference sequence). The CDR3 DNA sequence: TGTGCCAGTAGTGCCCACAGGGTTACGAGCAATCAGCCCCAGCATTTT. Its protein product is CASSAHRVTSNQPQHF.

The chain recombines TRBV7-9 with TRBJ2-1, with D tentatively TRBD2 (5 bases). V was clipped by 3 bases and J by 14 bases, with 20 bases between them. The CDR3 covers 14 residues. Germline values: CDR1 SEHNR, CDR2 FQNEAQ (reference sequence). The CDR3 DNA follows: TGTGCCAGCAGCTTGCGGCTCCCGGGTGGGAGAAAGTTCTTC. This gives the protein CASSLRLPGGRKFF.

The V call is TRBV30, the J call TRBJ1-3; D possibly corresponds to TRBD1 (5 bases). The CDR3 is 18 residues long. Germline V gene lookup returns CDR1 GTSNPN and CDR2 SVGIG (reference sequence). Trimming removed 2 bases from V and 0 bases from J, with 20 bases in between. CDR3 nucleotide sequence: TGTGCCTGGAGTCGTCCCGGGACTGGATTTGGCTCTGGAAACACCATATATTTT. It yields the protein CAWSRPGTGFGSGNTIYF.